One TCR beta chain is described in this entry. This clone's antigen is unknown. No clone much larger than this one lies a single base away; base qualities are absent. Other nucleotide sequences from this sample produce the same CDR3. This entry is derived from a study of technical replicates of blood from several donors listed by TCRdb under 2017. Library construction relied on the immunoSEQ multiplex PCR assay. What TCRdb holds here is the immuneACCESS table cut down to in-frame rearrangements. Part of the clones is not present; checked against another copy, under half of the missing clones reflect an unresolved V gene, and the others are unexplained. The sample table shows about 80,000 clones, and 97% are seen once. The ten largest clones take up more than 0.15% of the sample. The germline V gene sets CDR1 to MGHRA and CDR2 to YSYEKL. The germline V and J ends show losses of 1 base and 5 bases respectively, and no gene match explains 10 bases of the junction. CDR3 length: 18 amino acids, cysteine to phenylalanine. The CDR3 DNA has 54 bases and is translated from base 1.

This TCR derives from a human donor in good health. The chain uses TRBV4-1 and TRBJ2-2; 10 bases in the middle match TRBD2. Sequencing was carried out using T cells isolated from PBMCs. The CDR3 region reads CASSQGGLAGVGTGELFF. The base sequence is TGCGCCAGCAGCCAAGGAGGCCTAGCGGGAGTTGGAACCGGGGAGCTGTTTTTT.